A single sample is the source of the 25 T cell receptor beta chains below, sequenced in a study of tumor-infiltrating lymphocytes in primary liver carcinoma. A primer in the constant region served to generate TCR beta cDNA from roughly 520 ng of total RNA. Sequencing libraries for TCR beta derived from three nested multiplex PCR rounds that used slightly modified ARM-PCR. For approximately 9 cycles apiece, the opening two PCR rounds ran with TRBV1-TRBV30 forward primers and a C-beta reverse primer. TCRdb passed the multiplex PCR reads through MiXCR, listing each CDR3 protein once. The sample shows approximately 76,000 distinct CDR3 sequences, roughly two thirds of them seen only once. Each 20-30 mg portion of unsorted bulk tissue served as the source for co-extraction of RNA and DNA. The sample was liver tumor tissue from sampling region 4. Indicated subset: tumor region T4, right-lateral pole. The origin of the receptors is a woman in her fifties or sixties with primary liver carcinoma and hepatitis B virus infection.

This clonotype was observed at least ten times. The rearrangement links TRBV12-3 or TRBV12-4 to TRBJ2-1; 10 bases are shared with TRBD1. Germline trimming cut 8 bases from V and 9 bases from J; bases unmatched to any gene: 13. The CDR3 is 15 amino acids. The CDR3 loop reads CASSLRGTGAVEQFF. As DNA, the CDR3 is TGTGCCAGCTCCCTTAGGGGGACAGGGGCTGTTGAGCAGTTCTTC.

In regard to this clonotype: Relative to the germline gene, one junction end is altered; a read error may explain this. The chain links TRBV7-8 to TRBJ2-3; D possibly corresponds to TRBD2 (6 bases). The V gene's germline CDR1 is SGHVS and CDR2 FQNEAQ. This CDR3 has 17 amino acids. The DNA of the CDR3 is TGTGCCAGCAGCTTAGCGTCTTGGACTACTCGCACAGATACGCGGTATTTC. This translates into CASSLASWTTRTDTRYF.

Points on this clonotype: Here the CDR3 omits its conserved ending phenylalanine or tryptophan, so a read error is the likely source. The chain is built from TRBV12-3 or TRBV12-4 and TRBJ2-2; TRBD2 agrees at 9 bases. The CDR3 totals 18 residues. CDR3 DNA sequence: TGTGCCAGCAGCCCCATGGGGGCGGGAGGGCCGAGAACCGGGGAACTGTTTTCT. Amino acid sequence: CASSPMGAGGPRTGELFS.

The table lists this clonotype with many counts. J is TRBJ1-2 and V is TRBV5-5; 8 nucleotides match TRBD1. The CDR3 totals 15 residues. The germline CDR1 and CDR2 sequences are SGHKS and YYEKEE (reference sequence). V was clipped by 3 bases and J by 0 bases; unmatched bases: 4. The CDR3 protein is CASSWDRRANYGYTF. The CDR3 DNA is TGTGCCAGCAGCTGGGACAGGAGAGCTAACTATGGCTACACCTTC. Using reference TRBV5-5 and TRBJ1-2 for the parts outside the CDR3, the full variable domain is DAGVTQSPTHLIKTRGQQVTLRCSPISGHKSVSWYQQVLGQGPQFIFQYYEKEERGRGNFPDRFSARQFPNYSSELNVNALLLGDSALYLCASSWDRRANYGYTFGSGTRLTVV.

The chain employs TRBV29-1 and TRBJ2-1; D assignment may be TRBD1 or TRBD2 (5 bases each). CDR1 SQVTM and CDR2 ANQGSEA come from the germline V gene. The CDR3 has 13 amino acids. CDR3 in amino acids: CNVEVGRHNEQFF. The CDR3, as DNA: TGCAATGTTGAAGTGGGACGGCACAATGAGCAGTTCTTC.

This clonotype was picked up a small number of times. The genes are TRBV18 and TRBJ1-6; D gene ambiguous. The CDR3 contains 15 residues. The V gene's germline CDR1 is KGHSH and CDR2 LQKENI. Trimming removed 8 bases at V and 7 bases at J, with 18 bases between. CDR3 sequence: CASTVVGDGNSPLHF. The CDR3 nucleotides read TGTGCCAGCACCGTCGTGGGAGATGGAAATTCACCCCTCCACTTT.

Regarding this clonotype: At one end, the junction sequence differs from germline, possibly due to a read error. The rearrangement uses TRBV6-1 and TRBJ2-7; D is undetermined. Germline V gene data show CDR1 as MNHNS and CDR2 as SASEGT. CDR3 length equals 16 residues. The CDR3: CASSEASIPRIYEQYF. Written as DNA, the CDR3 is TGTGCCAGTAGTGAGGCTAGTATCCCTCGCATCTACGAGCAGTACTTC.

V gene TRBV20-1 combines with J gene TRBJ1-4; 8 nucleotides agree with TRBD1. Germline V CDR1 and CDR2: DFQATT, SNEGSKA (reference sequence). J lost 8 bases, V lost 4 bases, and 9 bases had no gene match. The CDR3 is 14 amino acids. The CDR3 here is CSAKPLNRGEKLFF. CDR3 DNA sequence: TGCAGTGCTAAGCCCCTCAACAGGGGGGAAAAACTGTTTTTT.

This clonotype was observed at least ten times. The chain has TRBV5-1 and TRBJ1-1, with a tentative D call TRBD1 (6 bases). Trimming shortened V by 2 bases and J by 4 bases, and 15 bases separated the two germline ends. CDR3 length equals 15 residues. Germline V gene sequence: CDR1 SGHRS, CDR2 YFSETQ. The CDR3 reads CASSLGPGASTEAFF. The DNA for the CDR3 is TGCGCCAGCAGCTTAGGTCCGGGGGCGTCCACTGAAGCTTTCTTT.

This clonotype was seen ten or more times. The V and J genes are TRBV6-1 and TRBJ1-6, with D perhaps TRBD1 (6 bases). Trimming took 6 bases from V and 5 from J, leaving 11 bases between them. Germline V gives CDR1 MNHNS, CDR2 SASEGT. The CDR3 totals 14 residues. CDR3 sequence: CASSTGPDNSPLHF. As DNA, the CDR3 is TGTGCCAGCAGCACAGGGCCAGATAATTCACCCCTCCACTTT.

A word on this clonotype: Germline is not matched at one junction end, which may reflect a read error. The chain is built from TRBV11-2 and TRBJ2-7; D is unresolved. This CDR3 contains 15 residues. From germline, CDR1 is SGHAT and CDR2 FQNNGV. The CDR3 sequence: CASSSTWATLYGQYF. The CDR3 bases are TGTGCCAGCAGCTCGACCTGGGCTACCCTATACGGGCAGTACTTC.

A note on this clonotype: This could be a read error, since a much larger clone is one nucleotide away. The chain combines TRBV5-1 with TRBJ1-1; 7 nucleotides align to TRBD1. The CDR3 extends over 15 amino acids. The ends lost 4 bases at V and 6 bases at J; junction bases unmatched: 12. CDR1 and CDR2 (germline): SGHRS, YFSETQ. DNA of the CDR3: TGCGCCAGCAGCCTTCTTCCGGGACAGAGGGCTGAAGCTTTCTTT. Translated, it gives CASSLLPGQRAEAFF.

In the case of this clonotype: This likely comes from a read error, as the CDR3 has no conserved phenylalanine or tryptophan at its end. The J gene is TRBJ2-2, the V gene TRBV20-1, with 7 bases aligning to TRBD2. Germline-derived CDR1 and CDR2 are DFQATT and SNEGSKA (reference sequence). The CDR3 is made up of 15 amino acids. CDR3 nucleotides: TGCAGTGCCACCCTGGGGGAGGGGAACACCGGGGAACTGTTTTAT. Translated, it gives CSATLGEGNTGELFY.

On this clonotype itself: Sequence at one end of the junction differs from germline and may be a read error. The chain combines TRBV29-1 with TRBJ1-1, with 9 bases identical to TRBD1. The germline gives CDR1 SQVTM, CDR2 ANQGSEA. The CDR3 is 13 amino acids. The DNA of the CDR3 is TGCAGCTCCCGTGGACAGGGGAACACTGAATCTTTCTTT. Its translation: CSSRGQGNTESFF. Together with reference TRBV29-1 and TRBJ1-1, the CDR3 gives the full variable domain: SAVISQKPSRDICQRGTSLTIQCQVDSQVTMMFWYRQQPGQSLTLIATANQGSEATYESGFVIDKFPISRPNLTFSTLTVSNMSPEDSSIYLCSSRGQGNTESFFGQGTRLTVV.

Comment on this clonotype: One end of the junction fails to match germline, which may point to a read error. The V gene is TRBV11-2, the J gene TRBJ1-2; TRBD1 might be the D (6 bases). CDR3 length: 15 residues. Germline assignment: CDR1 SGHAT and CDR2 FQNNGV. The CDR3 DNA reads as TGTGCCATCAACTTAGCCGGGGGGCCGAACTATGACTACACCTTC. Translated: CAINLAGGPNYDYTF.

As for this clonotype: A much larger clone differs from this one at a single base, so this may be a read error. The chain carries TRBV28 and TRBJ1-2; no clear D gene. CDR1 is MDHEN and CDR2 is SYDVKM in the germline V gene. V lost 5 bases to trimming and J lost 4 bases, with 23 bases between them. The CDR3 covers 17 residues. The DNA for the CDR3 is TGTGCCAGCAGTCCCTCTCCACAGTGGGCCCTCCTCTATGGCTACACCTTC. It translates to CASSPSPQWALLYGYTF.

This clonotype was counted a single time. At one of its ends the junction is not consistent with the germline gene, which may arise from a read error. V and J are TRBV5-1 and TRBJ2-3; 7 positions match TRBD2. The CDR3 contains 16 residues. Germline lookup yields CDR1 SGHRS and CDR2 YFSETQ. CDR3 region: CAGSWGGSGDGDTQYF. For the CDR3, the DNA is TGCGCCGGCAGCTGGGGCGGGAGTGGGGATGGAGATACGCAGTATTTT.

The chain joins TRBV12-3 or TRBV12-4 to TRBJ2-2; D remains ambiguous. Trimming stripped 2 bases from V and 4 bases from J, with 17 bases between. The CDR3 length is 17 residues. In DNA form, the CDR3 reads TGTGCCAGCAGTTTAACTCAGGTGGCCTCGAGCACCGGGGAGCTGTTTTTT. Translation: CASSLTQVASSTGELFF.

This clonotype was recorded a few times. V gene TRBV7-2 combines with J gene TRBJ2-2; no definite D call. Germline V gene sequence: CDR1 SGHTA, CDR2 FQGNSA. V lost 5 bases and J 3 bases, leaving 13 bases between the germline ends. CDR3 length: 15 amino acids. The CDR3 bases are TGTGCCAGCAGCCTAAGCCGACTTGACACCGGGGAGCTGTTTTTT. Encoded protein: CASSLSRLDTGELFF.

This clonotype was detected many times. The V gene is TRBV28, the J gene TRBJ2-2, with D hard to call. There are 14 residues in the CDR3. The V end lost 3 bases, the J end lost 6 bases, and 11 bases lay between the germline ends. CDR1 MDHEN and CDR2 SYDVKM come from the germline V gene. The CDR3 DNA follows: TGTGCCAGCAGTTTTGGATCGTCGGCCGGGGAGCTGTTTTTT. Translated: CASSFGSSAGELFF.

The CDR3 sequence is CAWSRQGNAEAFF. The CDR3 DNA reads TGTGCCTGGAGTAGGCAGGGGAATGCTGAAGCTTTCTTT. The rearrangement uses TRBV30 and TRBJ1-1, with D possibly TRBD1 on 6 matching bases. The V end was cut by 2 bases, the J end by 6 bases, with 13 bases between. Germline values: CDR1 GTSNPN, CDR2 SVGIG (reference sequence). This CDR3 has 13 amino acids.

This clonotype has ten or more counts. The J gene is TRBJ2-7, the V gene TRBV6-6, with 11 bases that match TRBD2. The CDR3 is made up of 17 amino acids. The germline V gene encodes CDR1 MNHNY and CDR2 SVGAGI (reference sequence). V was clipped by 8 bases and J by 5 bases; unmatched bases: 17. CDR3 bases: TGTGCCAGCTCCCCACGACGACTAGCGGGACCCCTGGACGAGCAGTACTTC. It translates to CASSPRRLAGPLDEQYF.

This clonotype is a singleton in its sample. V usage is TRBV20-1 and J usage is TRBJ1-6; possibly TRBD1 for D (5 bases). Germline CDR1 DFQATT, CDR2 SNEGSKA (reference sequence). There are 16 residues in the CDR3. V lost 3 bases, J lost 0 bases, and 12 bases lay in between. The CDR3 nucleotides are TGCAGTGCTAGGGACACCCAGAACTCCTATAATTCACCCCTCCACTTT. Translation gives CSARDTQNSYNSPLHF.

This clonotype was observed a single time. V gene TRBV28 combines with J gene TRBJ2-5; D is possibly TRBD2 (5 bases). The CDR3 has 14 residues. CDR1 and CDR2 (germline): MDHEN, SYDVKM. Trimming pared 6 bases from V and 8 bases from J, leaving 19 bases between. DNA of the CDR3: TGTGCCAGCAGCCGCGACTATCCTTCGGATACCCAGTACTTC. Translated, it gives CASSRDYPSDTQYF.

Regarding this clonotype: The germline gene is not matched at one end of the junction; a read error may be the cause. V usage is TRBV10-3 and J usage is TRBJ2-1; 7 bases match TRBD2. The CDR3 consists of 16 residues. CDR1 is ENHRY, CDR2 SYGVKD, per germline. The CDR3 DNA reads TGTGCCATCAGTTCGTCTAGCGGAGGGTTGTTAAATGGGCAGTTCTTC. Residues: CAISSSSGGLLNGQFF.